Listed here are 10 T cell receptor beta chains from one sample, sequenced in a study of blood T cell repertoires in COVID-19. The assay was immunoSEQ multiplex PCR, and TCRdb's table has in-frame clones only and misses some. The repertoire holds some 150,000 clones, with roughly nine tenths as singletons. Sequencing was carried out using peripheral blood. These receptors all come from a woman aged 60-75 years with active or convalescent COVID-19.

This chain connects TRBV27 to TRBJ2-1, with TRBD2 matching 12 bases. CDR1 and CDR2 from the germline V gene are MNHEY and SMNVEV (reference sequence). V trimming: 0 bases; J trimming: 9 bases; junction bases outside the gene matches: 6. This CDR3 is built from 16 residues. The CDR3 DNA is TGTGCCAGCAGTTTATCTACTAGCGGGGGGCCAGGTGAGCAGTTCTTC. This translates into CASSLSTSGGPGEQFF.

This chain links TRBV5-4 with TRBJ2-1; 11 bases align to TRBD2. Trimming at V came to 3 bases and at J to 6 bases, leaving 5 bases not matched to a gene. CDR3 length: 15 amino acids. Germline V gives CDR1 SGHNT, CDR2 YYREEE (reference sequence). The CDR3 spells CASSSGTSGRNEQFF. Written as DNA, the CDR3 is TGTGCCAGCAGCTCTGGGACTAGCGGTCGCAATGAGCAGTTCTTC.

This rearrangement joins TRBV5-4 to TRBJ1-2, with D hard to call. Germline CDR1 SGHNT, CDR2 YYREEE (reference sequence). With 4 bases removed from V and 3 bases from J, the gap between germline ends came to 7 bases. This CDR3 comprises 12 residues. In nucleotides, the CDR3 is TGTGCCAGCAGCCTCACAGACTATGGCTACACCTTC. Its translation is CASSLTDYGYTF.

The rearrangement uses TRBV19 and TRBJ1-2; 7 bases agree with TRBD1. Trimming took 4 bases from V and 3 from J; bases not matched to a gene: 5. This CDR3 contains 14 residues. CDR1 LNHDA and CDR2 SQIVND come from the germline V gene (reference sequence). The CDR3 sequence is CASSTRDSYYGYTF. The CDR3 DNA follows: TGTGCCAGTAGTACCAGGGACAGCTACTATGGCTACACCTTC.

This clone was observed a single time. This sequence joins TRBV5-1 and TRBJ2-5; D is ambiguous. The V gene lost 4 bases and the J gene lost 4 bases, with 11 bases spanning the gap. The CDR3 runs to 13 residues. The V gene's germline CDR1 is SGHRS and CDR2 YFSETQ. The CDR3 DNA follows: TGCGCCAGCAGCGCGGAGATCGGAGAGACCCAGTACTTC. Its translation: CASSAEIGETQYF. The complete variable domain, with remaining parts taken from reference TRBV5-1 and TRBJ2-5, reads KAGVTQTPRYLIKTRGQQVTLSCSPISGHRSVSWYQQTPGQGLQFLFEYFSETQRNKGNFPGRFSGRQFSNSRSEMNVSTLELGDSALYLCASSAEIGETQYFGPGTRLLVL.

The genes are TRBV5-1 and TRBJ1-6; 7 bases are shared with TRBD1. The CDR3 covers 14 residues. Germline lookup yields CDR1 SGHRS and CDR2 YFSETQ. The trim removed 3 bases at V and 8 bases at J, leaving 5 bases unmatched. The CDR3 coding sequence is TGCGCCAGCAGCTCGACAGGGACGGATTCACCCCTCCACTTT. Protein sequence: CASSSTGTDSPLHF. Using reference TRBV5-1 and TRBJ1-6 for the parts outside the CDR3, the full variable domain is KAGVTQTPRYLIKTRGQQVTLSCSPISGHRSVSWYQQTPGQGLQFLFEYFSETQRNKGNFPGRFSGRQFSNSRSEMNVSTLELGDSALYLCASSSTGTDSPLHFGNGTRLTVT.

This clone was detected only once. V gene TRBV18 combines with J gene TRBJ1-1, with D perhaps matching TRBD1 (6 bases). Trimming shortened V by 4 bases and J by 0 bases, and 12 bases separated the two germline ends. The CDR3 covers 15 residues. Looked up from germline, CDR1 is KGHSH and CDR2 is LQKENI. The CDR3 reads CASSRAQGLNTEAFF. DNA of the CDR3: TGTGCCAGCTCACGAGCACAGGGCCTGAACACTGAAGCTTTCTTT.

J is TRBJ1-2 and V is TRBV5-6; 8 bases map to TRBD1. This CDR3 contains 13 residues. The V and J ends lost 4 bases and 4 bases, in that order; junction bases with no gene match: 3. Looked up from germline, CDR1 is SGHDT and CDR2 is YYEEEE. This CDR3 reads CASSQDRAYGYTF. The CDR3 coding sequence is TGTGCCAGCAGCCAGGACAGGGCCTATGGCTACACCTTC.

This clone was seen a handful of times. J is TRBJ2-7 and V is TRBV10-3; D gene ambiguous. Trimming took off 3 bases at V and 2 bases at J, with 8 bases between the two ends. The length of the CDR3 is 13 residues. Germline V gene data show CDR1 as ENHRY and CDR2 as SYGVKD. The CDR3: CAISDHETYEQYF. In nucleotides, the CDR3 is TGTGCCATCAGTGATCACGAGACCTACGAGCAGTACTTC.

The chain uses TRBV6-2 or TRBV6-3 and TRBJ1-4; 8 positions agree with TRBD1. V gave up 4 bases and J gave up 5 bases; unmatched junction bases: 6. CDR1 MNHEY and CDR2 SVGEGT come from the germline V gene. The CDR3 runs 15 residues. Written as DNA, the CDR3 is TGTGCCAGCAGTTTCTTCAGGGGGCGAAATGAAAAACTGTTTTTT. This sequence encodes CASSFFRGRNEKLFF.